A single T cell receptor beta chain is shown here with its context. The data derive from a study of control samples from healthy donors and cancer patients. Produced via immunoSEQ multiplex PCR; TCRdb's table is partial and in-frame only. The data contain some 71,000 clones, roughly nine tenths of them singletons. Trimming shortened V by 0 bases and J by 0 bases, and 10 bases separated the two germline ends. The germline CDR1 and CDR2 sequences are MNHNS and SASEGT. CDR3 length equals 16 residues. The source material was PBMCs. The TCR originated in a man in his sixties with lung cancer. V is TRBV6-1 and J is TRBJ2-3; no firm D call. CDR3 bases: TGTGCCAGCAGTGAAGCGAAACAGTTTAGCACAGATACGCAGTATTTT. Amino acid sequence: CASSEAKQFSTDTQYF.